This T cell receptor beta chain was identified in a study of T-cell reconstitution after alpha-beta-depleted transplantation in children. Broader study findings: Several hundred expanded graft clones reportedly gave rise to the alpha-beta T cells present about two months after transplant. It was surviving recipient T cells and thymic progenitors that gave some patients high TCRbeta diversity at day 60. Fresh T-cell production supplied most of the T-cell counts and diversity seen one year after transplant.

This clonotype was detected ten times or more. Antigen specificity is unknown. Preparation of the TCRbeta library used unique molecular identifiers. TCRdb analysed the PCR reads with MiXCR anew, one entry per CDR3 protein. The table records 200,000 to 250,000 distinct CDR3 sequences, around 9.9% of them present only once. This TCR derives from a child under three years old with acute myeloid leukemia, due to receive a stem cell transplant. The source was PBMCs, collected before TCRalphabeta/CD19-depleted stem cell transplant.

The CDR3 spells CASSYSRTLAGYEQYF. The CDR3 DNA follows: TGTGCCAGCAGTTACTCGCGGACCCTGGCTGGTTACGAGCAGTACTTC. V gene TRBV6-5 combines with J gene TRBJ2-7; D gene ambiguous. Trimming left V 0 bases short and J 4 bases short, with 16 bases between. The CDR3 covers 16 residues. Germline V gene data show CDR1 as MNHEY and CDR2 as SVGAGI.